This T cell receptor (beta chain) was sequenced for a study of blood T cells in healthy people across ages. Across the whole study: About one barcoded beta molecule per two T cells came from capture by template switching. Study findings and constraints: Diversity figures based on one million T cells were deemed too low. Bulk PBMC profiling left naive and antigen-experienced comparisons inconclusive.

For this clonotype: As yet, its antigen is unknown.

The CDR3 covers 13 residues. Trimming pared 3 bases from V and 3 bases from J, leaving 9 bases between. Looked up from germline, CDR1 is MNHEY and CDR2 is SMNVEV (reference sequence). Primers used in a second PCR of roughly 6 to 11 cycles were a sample-barcoded 5' primer and a J-beta primer mix. TCRdb reprocessed the 5' RACE reads via MiXCR and lists one record per CDR3 protein. Found here are 980,000 or so distinct CDR3 sequences, 45% to 50% of them singletons; the top ten hold about an eighth. Every sample yielded at least 6.5 million isolated PBMCs. The gene calls are TRBV27 and TRBJ2-7; D unclear. This sequence was found in a man aged 25 to 40 in good health. Sequencing was performed on blood. CDR3 in DNA: TGTGCCAGCAGTTTGTCACAATACTACGAGCAGTACTTC. It translates to CASSLSQYYEQYF.